Each of the 32 T cell receptor beta chains below was sequenced from the same sample in a study of cytomegalovirus exposure and HLA in healthy donors. Primers: 60 Vbeta forward and 13 Jbeta reverse. Using immunoSEQ multiplex PCR, the repertoire was profiled, and TCRdb retains in-frame clones only, with some absent. Here the sample table reports about 60,000 clones. The sequencing sample was made of PBMCs. These TCRs come from a boy between 10 and 17 years old in good health and CMV-seronegative.

This rearrangement joins TRBV11-3 to TRBJ2-5; D may be TRBD1 (6 bases). The germline CDR1 and CDR2 sequences are SGHNT and YENEEA. The V gene lost 2 bases and the J gene lost 5 bases, with 9 bases spanning the gap. The CDR3 consists of 13 residues. DNA of the CDR3: TGTGCCAGCAGCTTATCCCAGGGGGAGACCCAGTACTTC. It yields the protein CASSLSQGETQYF. The variable domain in full, with the rest retrieved from reference TRBV11-3 and TRBJ2-5, is EAGVVQSPRYKIIEKKQPVAFWCNPISGHNTLYWYLQNLGQGPELLIRYENEEAVDDSQLPKDRFSAERLKGVDSTLKIQPAELGDSAVYLCASSLSQGETQYFGPGTRLLVL.

The chain joins TRBV27 to TRBJ1-3; maybe TRBD1 (5 bases). Trimming pared 5 bases from V and 0 bases from J, leaving 20 bases between. This CDR3 has 18 amino acids. Germline V CDR1 and CDR2: MNHEY, SMNVEV (reference sequence). CDR3 loop: CASSPTQGGESSGNTIYF. Written as DNA, the CDR3 is TGTGCCAGCAGTCCAACTCAGGGTGGGGAAAGCTCTGGAAACACCATATATTTT.

The chain couples TRBV19 to TRBJ2-7; D may be TRBD1 (5 bases). This CDR3 comprises 13 residues. V was cut by 6 bases and J by 9 bases, with 18 bases left in between. Germline V gene data show CDR1 as LNHDA and CDR2 as SQIVND (reference sequence). CDR3 protein: CASSDSSYDGQYF. The DNA for the CDR3 is TGTGCCAGTAGCGACAGCTCCTACGATGGGCAGTACTTC.

The chain couples TRBV28 to TRBJ2-3; 7 nucleotides match TRBD1. This CDR3 has 16 residues. Trimming removed 7 bases from V and 0 bases from J; junction bases left unmatched: 10. Germline loops: CDR1 MDHEN, CDR2 SYDVKM. CDR3 nucleotide sequence: TGTGCCAGCACCTCGGCAGGGGGTGCTAGCACAGATACGCAGTATTTT. It encodes CASTSAGGASTDTQYF.

The CDR3 reads CASSLAGSYEQYF. CDR3 DNA sequence: TGTGCCAGCAGCTTAGCGGGTTCCTACGAGCAGTACTTC. The V call is TRBV5-4, the J call TRBJ2-7, with D perhaps matching TRBD2 (6 bases). V was cut by 2 bases and J by 1 base, with 7 bases left in between. The germline CDR1 and CDR2 sequences are SGHNT and YYREEE (reference sequence). This CDR3 is 13 amino acids long.

This chain connects TRBV6-5 to TRBJ2-7; the D gene is possibly TRBD2 (5 bases). Deletions cut 6 bases from V and 5 bases from J, with 11 bases between. Looked up from germline, CDR1 is MNHEY and CDR2 is SVGAGI. The CDR3 is 12 amino acids. The CDR3 DNA sequence: TGTGCCAGCAGCCCTTCGGGGAACGAGCAGTACTTC. Protein product: CASSPSGNEQYF.

The CDR3 nucleotides are TGTGCCAGCAGCTACCGGACTCCAGGATCGCAGTATTTT. This translates into CASSYRTPGSQYF. This sequence joins TRBV7-2 and TRBJ2-3; TRBD2 is a possible D gene (5 bases). Germline loops: CDR1 SGHTA, CDR2 FQGNSA. The CDR3 length is 13 residues. V was cut by 4 bases and J by 10 bases, with 15 bases left in between.

The genes are TRBV7-8 and TRBJ2-7; 12 bases are shared with TRBD2. The CDR3 extends over 15 amino acids. The V gene's germline CDR1 is SGHVS and CDR2 FQNEAQ. With 5 bases clipped from V and 4 bases from J, the junction kept 6 bases outside the gene matches. The CDR3 loop reads CASSLRTSGIYEQYF. The CDR3 DNA reads as TGTGCCAGCAGCCTTCGGACTAGCGGGATTTACGAGCAGTACTTC.

This chain connects TRBV5-1 to TRBJ2-5, with 8 bases identical to TRBD2. V shed 5 bases, J shed 4 bases, and the junction held 7 bases outside the gene matches. The CDR3 covers 14 residues. Per germline, CDR1 SGHRS and CDR2 YFSETQ. The CDR3: CASSSREGRETQYF. The CDR3 DNA is TGCGCCAGCAGTTCACGGGAGGGCCGAGAGACCCAGTACTTC.

This chain uses TRBV19 with TRBJ2-1; D may be TRBD2 (5 bases). Trimming cost V 7 bases and J 0 bases, with 13 bases left between them. This CDR3 has 15 amino acids. Germline loops: CDR1 LNHDA, CDR2 SQIVND (reference sequence). CDR3 DNA sequence: TGTGCCAGTACTTGGGGTGGGAGCTCCTACAATGAGCAGTTCTTC. Protein product: CASTWGGSSYNEQFF.

The chain links TRBV18 to TRBJ1-4; perhaps TRBD1 as D (5 bases). Trimming left V 3 bases short and J 5 bases short, with 13 bases between. CDR1 is KGHSH, CDR2 LQKENI, per germline. The CDR3 is 15 amino acids. CDR3: CASSPPVGGNEKLFF. The DNA of the CDR3 is TGTGCCAGCTCACCCCCCGTGGGGGGGAATGAAAAACTGTTTTTT.

J is TRBJ1-2 and V is TRBV5-1, with D perhaps TRBD1 (5 bases). This CDR3 has 13 residues. CDR1 and CDR2 (germline): SGHRS, YFSETQ. The ends were cut back, 5 bases at V and 6 bases at J, with 14 bases in the middle. The CDR3: CASSVRGSDGYTF. The DNA of the CDR3 is TGCGCCAGCAGTGTTAGGGGAAGTGATGGCTACACCTTC.

The genes are TRBV15 and TRBJ1-3; possible D gene TRBD1, 5 bases. Trimming left V 3 bases short and J 0 bases short, with 9 bases between. There are 15 residues in the CDR3. Germline V gene lookup returns CDR1 LNHNV and CDR2 YYDKDF (reference sequence). CDR3 protein: CATSRGLNSGNTIYF. The DNA for the CDR3 is TGTGCCACCAGCAGGGGACTGAACTCTGGAAACACCATATATTTT.

The chain couples TRBV6-5 to TRBJ2-1, with TRBD2 matching over 7 bases. The CDR3 is 11 amino acids. V dropped 10 bases and J dropped 4; count of bases not matched to a gene: 1. Germline CDR1 and CDR2: MNHEY and SVGAGI. The CDR3 loop reads CATAGYNEQFF. The CDR3 DNA follows: TGTGCCACAGCGGGATACAATGAGCAGTTCTTC.

Details on this clone: This sample includes further DNA sequences coding for the same CDR3. CDR3 bases: TGTGCCAGCAGTTATTCTAGCCCCGGCTACGAGCAGTACTTC. This sequence encodes CASSYSSPGYEQYF. The rearrangement links TRBV6-5 to TRBJ2-7; TRBD2 is a possible D gene (5 bases). V was pared by 3 bases and J by 3 bases, with 12 bases between. The CDR3 spans 14 residues. Germline CDR1 MNHEY, CDR2 SVGAGI.

The chain links TRBV5-1 to TRBJ2-6; possibly TRBD2 for D (5 bases). Germline CDR1 and CDR2: SGHRS and YFSETQ. The CDR3 has 15 amino acids. The V end lost 0 bases, the J end lost 2 bases, and 6 bases lay between the germline ends. The CDR3 coding sequence is TGCGCCAGCAGCTTGGCGACTACTGGGGCCAACGTCCTGACTTTC. Protein product: CASSLATTGANVLTF.

This chain links TRBV29-1 with TRBJ2-7, with D perhaps matching TRBD2 (6 bases). The CDR3 spans 14 residues. CDR1 is SQVTM, CDR2 ANQGSEA, per germline. V was cut by 7 bases and J by 3 bases, with 19 bases left in between. The CDR3 loop reads CSGLETGGNYEQYF. The CDR3 nucleotides are TGCAGCGGCCTTGAAACCGGGGGTAACTACGAGCAGTACTTC.

CDR3 sequence reads: CASSLGAGSEQFF. In DNA form, the CDR3 reads TGCGCCAGCAGCTTGGGGGCGGGGTCCGAGCAGTTCTTC. This chain connects TRBV5-1 to TRBJ2-1; D perhaps matches TRBD2 (6 bases). V was trimmed by 0 bases and J by 10 bases, leaving 11 bases between them. Germline V gene sequence: CDR1 SGHRS, CDR2 YFSETQ. This CDR3 region has 13 residues.

Note on this clone: Other DNA sequences in this sample translate to the same CDR3. The chain joins TRBV11-2 to TRBJ2-7; D perhaps matches TRBD1 (6 bases). Germline CDR1 and CDR2: SGHAT and FQNNGV. V dropped 0 bases and J dropped 2 bases, with 11 bases sitting between them. The CDR3 contains 15 residues. This chain's CDR3 is CASSLDQGLAYEQYF. The CDR3 DNA reads TGTGCCAGCAGCTTAGACCAGGGGCTGGCCTACGAGCAGTACTTC.

The chain couples TRBV5-6 to TRBJ2-7; tentatively, D is TRBD2 (5 bases). Deletions cut 0 bases from V and 3 bases from J, with 10 bases between. The CDR3 runs 14 residues. Germline V gene data show CDR1 as SGHDT and CDR2 as YYEEEE. CDR3: CASSLVGLVYEQYF. CDR3 sequence (DNA): TGTGCCAGCAGCTTGGTAGGACTGGTCTACGAGCAGTACTTC.

This rearrangement joins TRBV30 to TRBJ2-2; D perhaps matches TRBD1 (6 bases). Per the germline V gene, CDR1 is GTSNPN and CDR2 is SVGIG (reference sequence). The CDR3 runs 15 residues. The V and J ends lost 1 base and 6 bases respectively, with 15 bases between them. The CDR3 loop is CAWSGYYRAAGELFF. The CDR3 DNA reads TGTGCCTGGAGTGGATATTACAGGGCGGCCGGGGAGCTGTTTTTT.

The rearrangement links TRBV7-9 to TRBJ2-7, with a possible D match to TRBD1 (6 bases). The CDR3 is 15 amino acids. Trimming took off 4 bases at V and 1 base at J, with 14 bases between the two ends. In germline, CDR1 is SEHNR, CDR2 FQNEAQ (reference sequence). CDR3 DNA sequence: TGTGCCAGCAGCTCAAGACCTACAGGGTCCTACGAGCAGTACTTC. This sequence encodes CASSSRPTGSYEQYF. Complete variable domain (other parts from reference TRBV7-9 and TRBJ2-7): DTGVSQNPRHKITKRGQNVTFRCDPISEHNRLYWYRQTLGQGPEFLTYFQNEAQLEKSRLLSDRFSAERPKGSFSTLEIQRTEQGDSAMYLCASSSRPTGSYEQYFGPGTRLTVT.

V usage is TRBV5-1 and J usage is TRBJ1-1, with 9 bases lining up with TRBD1. The length of the CDR3 is 18 residues. Germline V gene data show CDR1 as SGHRS and CDR2 as YFSETQ. The junction had 12 bases not matched to a gene; V was cut back by 3 bases and J by 0 bases. The CDR3: CASSSRPPGTGMNTEAFF. The CDR3 bases are TGCGCCAGCAGCTCACGCCCGCCCGGGACAGGGATGAACACTGAAGCTTTCTTT.

The chain is built from TRBV6-1 and TRBJ1-1; the D gene is possibly TRBD1 (5 bases). The V and J ends lost 6 bases and 4 bases respectively, with 9 bases between them. This CDR3 region has 12 residues. The germline CDR1 and CDR2 sequences are MNHNS and SASEGT. The CDR3 DNA follows: TGTGCCAGCAGAGGGGTAAGCACTGAAGCTTTCTTT. Its translation: CASRGVSTEAFF.

The chain links TRBV2 to TRBJ2-7, with D maybe TRBD1 (5 bases). This CDR3 has 14 amino acids. Trimming removed 2 bases from V and 6 bases from J, with 14 bases in between. Germline CDR1 SNHLY, CDR2 FYNNEI. The CDR3 sequence: CASSEMRPQGEQYF. CDR3 DNA: TGTGCCAGCAGTGAAATGCGCCCTCAGGGCGAGCAGTACTTC.

The chain recombines TRBV2 with TRBJ2-3; unclear D gene. Germline loops: CDR1 SNHLY, CDR2 FYNNEI. Trimming took 2 bases from V and 0 from J, leaving 9 bases between them. CDR3 length: 15 residues. The CDR3 is CASSEFEPSTDTQYF. The CDR3 coding sequence is TGTGCCAGCAGTGAATTTGAGCCTAGCACAGATACGCAGTATTTT. The whole variable domain, remainder taken from reference TRBV2 and TRBJ2-3, is EPEVTQTPSHQVTQMGQEVILRCVPISNHLYFYWYRQILGQKVEFLVSFYNNEISEKSEIFDDQFSVERPDGSNFTLKIRSTKLEDSAMYFCASSEFEPSTDTQYFGPGTRLTVL.

The chain couples TRBV5-1 to TRBJ2-5; no reliable D call. Germline-derived CDR1 and CDR2 are SGHRS and YFSETQ. The CDR3 is 13 residues long. V lost 5 bases to trimming and J lost 0 bases, with 8 bases between them. CDR3 amino acids: CASRTVYQETQYF. The CDR3 DNA reads TGCGCCAGCAGGACTGTGTACCAAGAGACCCAGTACTTC.

The rearrangement joins TRBV4-2 to TRBJ1-2; D not certain. This CDR3 contains 15 residues. Trimming left V 0 bases short and J 3 bases short, with 11 bases between. CDR1 and CDR2 from the germline V gene are LGHNA and YNFKEQ. The CDR3 spells CASSQDEGSDYGYTF. The CDR3 DNA reads as TGTGCCAGCAGCCAAGATGAGGGATCCGACTATGGCTACACCTTC.

This chain uses TRBV5-6 with TRBJ1-2; D call uncertain. CDR1 is SGHDT, CDR2 YYEEEE, per germline. Trimming shortened V by 4 bases and J by 0 bases, and 10 bases separated the two germline ends. The CDR3 has 14 amino acids. The CDR3 spells CASSPADPNYGYTF. The CDR3 region has the DNA TGTGCCAGCAGCCCAGCGGACCCTAACTATGGCTACACCTTC.

The chain carries TRBV5-4 and TRBJ2-7, with TRBD1 identical over 7 bases. The CDR3 loop spans 15 amino acids. The germline V gene has CDR1 SGHNT and CDR2 YYREEE (reference sequence). The junction had 10 bases not matched to a gene; V was cut back by 4 bases and J by 3 bases. CDR3 loop: CASSPSTGTDYEQYF. The CDR3 nucleotides are TGTGCCAGCAGCCCGTCGACAGGGACCGACTACGAGCAGTACTTC.

The genes are TRBV7-9 and TRBJ1-5; 8 positions agree with TRBD1. From germline, CDR1 is SEHNR and CDR2 FQNEAQ (reference sequence). V gave up 5 bases and J gave up 0 bases; unmatched junction bases: 12. The CDR3 loop spans 18 amino acids. Here the CDR3 DNA reads TGTGCCAGCAGCAAATACAGGACAGGGACGGTTAGCAATCAGCCCCAGCATTTT. Protein product: CASSKYRTGTVSNQPQHF.

V and J are TRBV7-9 and TRBJ2-7; maybe TRBD1 (6 bases). The CDR3 covers 15 residues. Trimming stripped 4 bases from V and 5 bases from J, with 18 bases between. The germline CDR1 and CDR2 sequences are SEHNR and FQNEAQ (reference sequence). CDR3 region: CASSYRGGINDEQYF. The CDR3, as DNA: TGTGCCAGCAGCTATCGAGGGGGTATCAACGACGAGCAGTACTTC.